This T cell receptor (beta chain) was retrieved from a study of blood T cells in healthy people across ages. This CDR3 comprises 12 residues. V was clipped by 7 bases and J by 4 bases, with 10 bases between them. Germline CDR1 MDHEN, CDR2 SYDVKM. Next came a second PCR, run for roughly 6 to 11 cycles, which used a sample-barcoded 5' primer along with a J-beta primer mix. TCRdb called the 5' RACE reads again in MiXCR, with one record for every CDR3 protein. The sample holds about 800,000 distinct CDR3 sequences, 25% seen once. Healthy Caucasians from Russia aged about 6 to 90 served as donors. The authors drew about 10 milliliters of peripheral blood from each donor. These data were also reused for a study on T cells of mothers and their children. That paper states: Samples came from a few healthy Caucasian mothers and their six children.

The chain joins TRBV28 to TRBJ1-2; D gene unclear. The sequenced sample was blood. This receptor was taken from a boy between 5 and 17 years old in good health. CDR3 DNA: TGTGCCAGCAATAAGGGTTTCTATGGCTACACCTTC. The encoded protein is CASNKGFYGYTF.